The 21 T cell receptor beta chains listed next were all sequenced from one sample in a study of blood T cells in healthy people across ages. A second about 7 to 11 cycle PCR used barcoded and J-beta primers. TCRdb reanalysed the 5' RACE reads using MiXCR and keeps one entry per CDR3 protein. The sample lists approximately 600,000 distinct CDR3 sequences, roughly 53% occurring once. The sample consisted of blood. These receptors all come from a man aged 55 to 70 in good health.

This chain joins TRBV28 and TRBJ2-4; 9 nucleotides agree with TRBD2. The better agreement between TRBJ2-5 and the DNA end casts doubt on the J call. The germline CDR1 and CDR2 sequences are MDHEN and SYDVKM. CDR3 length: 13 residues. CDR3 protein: CANAKRGAETQYF. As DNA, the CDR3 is TGTGCCAACGCTAAGCGGGGGGCGGAGACCCAGTACTTC.

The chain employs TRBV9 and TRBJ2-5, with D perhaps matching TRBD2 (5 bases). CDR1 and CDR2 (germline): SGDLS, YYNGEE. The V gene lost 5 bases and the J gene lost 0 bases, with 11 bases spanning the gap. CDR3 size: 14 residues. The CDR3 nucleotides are TGTGCCAGCAGTCGACGAGGGTACCAAGAGACCCAGTACTTC. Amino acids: CASSRRGYQETQYF. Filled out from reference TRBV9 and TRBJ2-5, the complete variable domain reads DSGVTQTPKHLITATGQRVTLRCSPRSGDLSVYWYQQSLDQGLQFLIQYYNGEERAKGNILERFSAQQFPDLHSELNLSSLELGDSALYFCASSRRGYQETQYFGPGTRLLVL.

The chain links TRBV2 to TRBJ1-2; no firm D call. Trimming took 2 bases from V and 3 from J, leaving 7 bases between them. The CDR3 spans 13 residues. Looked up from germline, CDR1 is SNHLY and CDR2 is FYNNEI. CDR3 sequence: CASSERPYYGYTF. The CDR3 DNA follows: TGTGCCAGCAGTGAAAGGCCCTACTATGGCTACACCTTC.

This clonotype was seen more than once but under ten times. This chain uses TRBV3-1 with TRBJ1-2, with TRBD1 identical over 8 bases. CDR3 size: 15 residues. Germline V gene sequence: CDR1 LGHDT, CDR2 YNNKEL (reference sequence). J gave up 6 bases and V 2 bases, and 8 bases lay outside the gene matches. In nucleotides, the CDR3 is TGTGCCAGCAGCCAATTACCGACAGGGGCGCATGGCTACACCTTC. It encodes CASSQLPTGAHGYTF.

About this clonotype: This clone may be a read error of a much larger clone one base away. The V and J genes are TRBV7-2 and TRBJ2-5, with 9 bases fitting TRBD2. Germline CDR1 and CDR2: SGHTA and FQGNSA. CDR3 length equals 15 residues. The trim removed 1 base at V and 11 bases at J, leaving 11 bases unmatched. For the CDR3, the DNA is TGTGCCAGCAGCTTAGGGGCTAGCGGGGCCGGTGAGCAGTACTTC. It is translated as CASSLGASGAGEQYF.

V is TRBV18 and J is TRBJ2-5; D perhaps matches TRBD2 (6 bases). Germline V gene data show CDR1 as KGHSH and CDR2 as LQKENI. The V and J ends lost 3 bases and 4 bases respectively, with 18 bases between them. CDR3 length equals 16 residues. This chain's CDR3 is CASSPGRRGAIETQYF. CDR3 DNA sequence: TGTGCCAGCTCACCGGGTCGGCGGGGAGCCATAGAGACCCAGTACTTC. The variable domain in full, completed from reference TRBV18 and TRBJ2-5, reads NAGVMQNPRHLVRRRGQEARLRCSPMKGHSHVYWYRQLPEEGLKFMVYLQKENIIDESGMPKERFSAEFPKEGPSILRIQQVVRGDSAAYFCASSPGRRGAIETQYFGPGTRLLVL.

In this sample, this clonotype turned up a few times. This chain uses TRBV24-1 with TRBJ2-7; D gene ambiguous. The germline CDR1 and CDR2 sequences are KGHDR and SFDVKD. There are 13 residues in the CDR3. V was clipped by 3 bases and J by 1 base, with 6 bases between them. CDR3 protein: CATSDPNSYEQYF. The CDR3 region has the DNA TGTGCCACCAGTGATCCTAATTCCTACGAGCAGTACTTC.

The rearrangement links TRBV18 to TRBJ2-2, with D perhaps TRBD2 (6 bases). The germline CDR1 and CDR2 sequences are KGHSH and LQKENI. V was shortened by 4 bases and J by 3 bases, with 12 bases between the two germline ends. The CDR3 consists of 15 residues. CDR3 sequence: CASSRREVDTGELFF. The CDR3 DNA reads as TGTGCCAGCTCACGGAGGGAAGTTGACACCGGGGAGCTGTTTTTT.

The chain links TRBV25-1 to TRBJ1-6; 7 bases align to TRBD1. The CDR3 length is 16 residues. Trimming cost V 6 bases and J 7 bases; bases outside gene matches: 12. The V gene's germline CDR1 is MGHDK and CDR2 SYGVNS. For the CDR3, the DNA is TGTGCCAGCAGCTCAGGCCAGGGGGAATTCAATTCACCCCTCCACTTT. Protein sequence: CASSSGQGEFNSPLHF.

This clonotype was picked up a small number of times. The CDR3 DNA is TGTGCCAGCAGCTTAGGACACCCCTACGAGCAGTACTTC. It codes for CASSLGHPYEQYF. The chain joins TRBV7-9 to TRBJ2-7, with unresolved D. The CDR3 has 13 residues. Trimming pared 1 base from V and 2 bases from J, leaving 6 bases between. Germline CDR1 reads SEHNR; CDR2 reads FQNEAQ (reference sequence).

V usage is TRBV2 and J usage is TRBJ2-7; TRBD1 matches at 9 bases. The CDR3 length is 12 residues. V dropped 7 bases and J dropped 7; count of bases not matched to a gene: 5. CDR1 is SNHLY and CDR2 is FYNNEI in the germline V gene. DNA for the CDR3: TGTGCCAGCACACAGGGGGCGAGGGAGCAGTACTTC. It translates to CASTQGAREQYF. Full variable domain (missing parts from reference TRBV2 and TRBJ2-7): EPEVTQTPSHQVTQMGQEVILRCVPISNHLYFYWYRQILGQKVEFLVSFYNNEISEKSEIFDDQFSVERPDGSNFTLKIRSTKLEDSAMYFCASTQGAREQYFGPGTRLTVT.

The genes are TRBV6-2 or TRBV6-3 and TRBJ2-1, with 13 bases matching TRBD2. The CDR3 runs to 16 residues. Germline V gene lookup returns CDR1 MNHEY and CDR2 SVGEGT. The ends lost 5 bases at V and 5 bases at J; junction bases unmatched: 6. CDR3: CASSRRLAGGHNEQFF. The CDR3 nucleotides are TGTGCCAGCAGTAGACGACTAGCGGGGGGCCACAATGAGCAGTTCTTC.

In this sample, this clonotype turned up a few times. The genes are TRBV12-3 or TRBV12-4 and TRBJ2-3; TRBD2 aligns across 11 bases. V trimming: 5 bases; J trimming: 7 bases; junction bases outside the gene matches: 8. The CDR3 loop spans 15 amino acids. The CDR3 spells CASSPLAGGPHTQYF. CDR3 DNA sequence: TGTGCCAGCAGTCCCTTAGCGGGGGGGCCGCATACGCAGTATTTT.

CDR3 in DNA: TGCAGTGCTAGAGATCCAGGGGGCCACTACAATGAGCAGTTCTTC. Amino acids: CSARDPGGHYNEQFF. The chain is built from TRBV20-1 and TRBJ2-1; 8 bases match TRBD1. Trimming at V came to 0 bases and at J to 3 bases, leaving 4 bases not matched to a gene. The length of the CDR3 is 15 residues. Germline V gene data show CDR1 as DFQATT and CDR2 as SNEGSKA (reference sequence).

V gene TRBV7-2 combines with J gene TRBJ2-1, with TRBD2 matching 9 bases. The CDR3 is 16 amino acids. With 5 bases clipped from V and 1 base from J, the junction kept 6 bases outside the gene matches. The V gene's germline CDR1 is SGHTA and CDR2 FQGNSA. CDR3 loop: CASSRSGGLSYNEQFF. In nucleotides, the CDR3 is TGTGCCAGCAGCCGGAGCGGGGGGCTATCCTACAATGAGCAGTTCTTC.

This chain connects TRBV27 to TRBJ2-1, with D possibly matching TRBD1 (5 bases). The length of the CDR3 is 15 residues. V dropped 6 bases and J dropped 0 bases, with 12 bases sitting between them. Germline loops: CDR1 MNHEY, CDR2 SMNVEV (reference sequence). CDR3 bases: TGTGCCAGCAGATGGGGCAGCCGCTCCTACAATGAGCAGTTCTTC. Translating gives CASRWGSRSYNEQFF.

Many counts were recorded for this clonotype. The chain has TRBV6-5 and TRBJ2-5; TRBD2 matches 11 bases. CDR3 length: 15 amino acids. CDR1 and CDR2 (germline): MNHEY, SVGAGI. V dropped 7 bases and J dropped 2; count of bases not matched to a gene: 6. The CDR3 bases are TGTGCCAGCAAGCAGACTAGCGGGGTTCAAGAGACCCAGTACTTC. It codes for CASKQTSGVQETQYF.

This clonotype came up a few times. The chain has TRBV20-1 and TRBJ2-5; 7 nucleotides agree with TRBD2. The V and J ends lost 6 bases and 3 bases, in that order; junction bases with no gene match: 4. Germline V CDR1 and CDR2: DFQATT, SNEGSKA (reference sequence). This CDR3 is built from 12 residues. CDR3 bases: TGCAGTGCCCCTAGCGGTGAAGAGACCCAGTACTTC. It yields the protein CSAPSGEETQYF.

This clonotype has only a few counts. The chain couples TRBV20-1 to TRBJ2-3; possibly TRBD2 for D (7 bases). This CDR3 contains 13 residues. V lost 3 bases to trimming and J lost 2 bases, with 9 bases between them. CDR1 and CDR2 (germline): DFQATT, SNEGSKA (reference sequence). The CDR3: CSASGGPTDTQYF. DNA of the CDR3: TGCAGTGCTAGCGGGGGGCCCACAGATACGCAGTATTTT.

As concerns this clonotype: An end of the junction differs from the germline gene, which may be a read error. DNA of the CDR3: TGTGCCAGCATGCCGATGGGGCTAGCGGGGCCCACAGGTTCCTCCGAGCAGTACTTC. Translating gives CASMPMGLAGPTGSSEQYF. V gene TRBV6-2 or TRBV6-3 combines with J gene TRBJ2-7; the match to TRBD2 covers 9 bases. The CDR3 contains 19 residues. Germline V gene data show CDR1 as MNHEY and CDR2 as SVGEGT.

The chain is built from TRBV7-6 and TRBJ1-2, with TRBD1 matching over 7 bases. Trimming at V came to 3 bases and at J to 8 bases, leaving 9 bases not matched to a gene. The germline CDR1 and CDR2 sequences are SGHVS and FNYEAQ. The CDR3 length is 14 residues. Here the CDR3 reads CASSLGTGEGGYTF. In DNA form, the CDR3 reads TGTGCCAGCAGCTTGGGCACAGGGGAGGGAGGCTACACCTTC. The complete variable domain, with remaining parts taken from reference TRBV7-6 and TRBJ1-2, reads GAGVSQSPRYKVTKRGQDVALRCDPISGHVSLYWYRQALGQGPEFLTYFNYEAQQDKSGLPNDRFSAERPEGSISTLTIQRTEQRDSAMYRCASSLGTGEGGYTFGSGTRLTVV.